One TCR beta chain is described in this entry. The antigen is not known. This record comes from a study of T cells after yellow fever vaccination. Conversion of TCR transcripts into cDNA relied on 5'RACE template switching, which added a universal primer site and UMIs. Each CDR3 protein is one row after TCRdb ran MiXCR on the 5' RACE reads. This table holds about 580,000 distinct CDR3 sequences, around a sixth found once. Broader study findings: Although the secondary response was weaker, it peaked faster, at day 5 versus 15. The study noted that FACS-sorted repertoires could contain abundant clonotypes contaminating from the bulk population.

CDR1 and CDR2 (germline): SEHNR, FQNEAQ (reference sequence). V was cut by 4 bases and J by 5 bases, with 12 bases left in between. The CDR3 loop spans 15 amino acids. J is TRBJ1-6 and V is TRBV7-9, with a weak D call TRBD1 (6 bases). The sample consisted of PBMCs, taken more than 4 days after the first yellow fever vaccination. The sequence was collected from a young man who received the YFV17D yellow fever vaccine. The CDR3 region is CASSSQGADNSPLHF. The CDR3 DNA reads as TGTGCCAGCAGCTCACAGGGTGCTGATAATTCACCCCTCCACTTT.